One and the same sample provided the 23 T cell receptor beta chains below, sequenced in a study of OX40 agonist ivuxolimab in advanced cancers. Libraries were prepared by immunoSEQ multiplex PCR; TCRdb keeps only in-frame clonotypes and omits some of them. The data show fewer than 50,000 clones, about 90% seen once. The sequencing here drew on CD4+ or CD8+ T cells sorted from blood, taken in a trial of the OX40 agonist ivuxolimab. The receptor set was obtained from an adult with an advanced solid tumor such as melanoma, head and neck, liver or kidney cancer.

This sequence joins TRBV29-1 and TRBJ2-5; the match to TRBD1 covers 7 bases. Germline V CDR1 and CDR2: SQVTM, ANQGSEA. The CDR3 has 17 residues. The V and J ends lost 1 base and 5 bases, in that order; junction bases with no gene match: 16. The CDR3, as DNA: TGCAGCGTTGAAGGGACTCGACAGGGAATTTACCGGGAGACCCAGTACTTC. It yields the protein CSVEGTRQGIYRETQYF.

The chain joins TRBV7-3 to TRBJ2-3; D is undetermined. CDR3 length: 13 amino acids. Germline V lookup: CDR1 SGHTA, CDR2 FQGTGA. The germline V and J ends were trimmed by 2 bases and 8 bases, with 11 bases remaining between them. CDR3 DNA: TGTGCCAGCAGCTTATATGGCGGCCTTACGCAGTATTTT. This translates into CASSLYGGLTQYF.

The genes are TRBV6-5 and TRBJ1-3; D ambiguous. CDR1 is MNHEY, CDR2 SVGAGI, per germline. V was trimmed by 5 bases and J by 0 bases, leaving 11 bases between them. This CDR3 contains 15 residues. In DNA, the CDR3 is TGTGCCAGCAGTCGCTGGGAGGCCTCTGGAAACACCATATATTTT. It encodes CASSRWEASGNTIYF.

The CDR3 loop is CASWGGDTQYF. CDR3 in DNA: TGTGCGTCCTGGGGTGGAGATACGCAGTATTTT. The V call is TRBV6-6, the J call TRBJ2-3; D ambiguous. This CDR3 comprises 11 residues. Germline V gene lookup returns CDR1 MNHNY and CDR2 SVGAGI (reference sequence).

The J gene is TRBJ1-4, the V gene TRBV7-5; no DNA check was done on the table's D call, TRBD1. TRBV7-5 constitutes a pseudogene. The CDR3 consists of 14 residues. The CDR3 region is CARSFRQGNEKLFF. In nucleotides, the CDR3 is TGTGCCAGAAGCTTTCGGCAGGGGAATGAAAAACTGTTTTTT.

The genes are TRBV6-1 and TRBJ2-2, with D possibly being TRBD2 (6 bases). Trimming shortened V by 5 bases and J by 10 bases, and 14 bases separated the two germline ends. Germline CDR1 is MNHNS and CDR2 is SASEGT. This CDR3 comprises 13 residues. CDR3 DNA: TGTGCCAGCAGTTCCTGGGACTCGGAGGAGCTGTTTTTT. Residues: CASSSWDSEELFF.

J is TRBJ2-2 and V is TRBV6-1, with D possibly being TRBD1 (6 bases). The ends were cut back, 4 bases at V and 6 bases at J, with 21 bases in the middle. Germline CDR1 reads MNHNS; CDR2 reads SASEGT. There are 17 residues in the CDR3. DNA for the CDR3: TGTGCCAGCAGTGCCATTTTGACAGGATACAGATCCGGGGAGCTGTTTTTT. Protein sequence: CASSAILTGYRSGELFF.

The CDR3 DNA follows: TGTGCCAGCAGCAGTGGGGATGCGACAGGGCTTCAGCCCCAGCATTTT. Protein product: CASSSGDATGLQPQHF. J is TRBJ1-5 and V is TRBV9; the match to TRBD1 covers 7 bases. The CDR3 length is 16 residues. In germline, CDR1 is SGDLS, CDR2 YYNGEE. The V segment lost 4 bases and the J segment 6 bases; nucleotides outside the gene matches: 13.

This clone was recorded once. The sample holds other DNA sequences that translate to the same CDR3. The chain employs TRBV11-2 and TRBJ2-3; TRBD2 might be the D (5 bases). Between the trimmed V and J ends, which lost 5 bases and 5 bases, there was a span of 8 bases. The CDR3 is 12 amino acids. Germline CDR1 and CDR2: SGHAT and FQNNGV. The CDR3 is CASSLAGDTQYF. In nucleotides, the CDR3 is TGTGCCAGCAGCCTTGCGGGAGATACGCAGTATTTT.

The rearrangement uses TRBV27 and TRBJ1-5, with D uncertain. Germline V gene sequence: CDR1 MNHEY, CDR2 SMNVEV (reference sequence). Trimming took 1 base from V and 3 from J, leaving 13 bases between them. CDR3 length equals 16 residues. CDR3 DNA sequence: TGTGCCAGCAGTTTATATGGGAAGGGAAACAATCAGCCCCAGCATTTT. The encoded protein is CASSLYGKGNNQPQHF.

The chain combines TRBV5-1 with TRBJ2-1, with 7 bases lining up with TRBD2. The trim removed 2 bases at V and 1 base at J, leaving 3 bases unmatched. Germline lookup yields CDR1 SGHRS and CDR2 YFSETQ. The CDR3 is 15 amino acids. CDR3 in amino acids: CASSFSGLSYNEQFF. DNA of the CDR3: TGCGCCAGCAGCTTTAGCGGGCTTTCCTACAATGAGCAGTTCTTC.

This rearrangement joins TRBV19 to TRBJ1-1; no definite D call. The germline V and J ends were trimmed by 2 bases and 10 bases, with 8 bases remaining between them. This CDR3 spans 11 amino acids. In germline, CDR1 is LNHDA, CDR2 SQIVND (reference sequence). CDR3 DNA: TGTGCCAGTAGTATATTTGGGCGAGCTTTCTTT. This translates into CASSIFGRAFF.

The CDR3 DNA is TGCGCCAGCAGTCAAACCGTCGGGGCGGGAAGTGAGCAGTTCTTC. Translated, it gives CASSQTVGAGSEQFF. J is TRBJ2-1 and V is TRBV23-1; maybe TRBD2 (6 bases). TRBV23-1 counts as an open reading frame of uncertain function. The CDR3 runs to 15 residues. The V and J ends lost 2 bases and 9 bases respectively, with 17 bases between them.

The gene calls are TRBV7-9 and TRBJ2-7, with 8 bases that match TRBD1. CDR3 size: 16 residues. The J segment lost 6 bases and the V segment lost 4 bases, leaving 14 bases of the junction unmatched. CDR1 SEHNR and CDR2 FQNEAQ come from the germline V gene (reference sequence). The CDR3 nucleotides read TGTGCCAGCAGCTCCTCGGTTGGACAGGGTCGGTTCGAGCAGTACTTC. Its protein product is CASSSSVGQGRFEQYF.

The CDR3 DNA reads TGTGCCTGGAGTGCCGGTCTCTCCCGCGGGGGGGCCAACGTCCTGACTTTC. Encoded protein: CAWSAGLSRGGANVLTF. V gene TRBV30 combines with J gene TRBJ2-6, with a weak D call TRBD2 (5 bases). Germline V gives CDR1 GTSNPN, CDR2 SVGIG (reference sequence). Between the trimmed V and J ends, which lost 1 base and 4 bases, there was a span of 17 bases. The CDR3 runs 17 residues.

The rearrangement uses TRBV27 and TRBJ2-7, with TRBD2 as a possible D gene (6 bases). The germline V and J ends were trimmed by 2 bases and 6 bases, with 11 bases remaining between them. CDR3 length equals 13 residues. Germline V gives CDR1 MNHEY, CDR2 SMNVEV (reference sequence). The CDR3, as DNA: TGTGCCAGCAGTTTAGTTCAGGGAGGCGAGCAGTACTTC. It codes for CASSLVQGGEQYF.

The chain employs TRBV5-1 and TRBJ2-1, with TRBD2 matching over 14 bases. Germline V gives CDR1 SGHRS, CDR2 YFSETQ. The V and J ends lost 4 bases and 3 bases, in that order; junction bases with no gene match: 6. There are 17 residues in the CDR3. CDR3 bases: TGCGCCAGCAGCCCGGGACTAGCGGGAGACTACTACAATGAGCAGTTCTTC. It is translated as CASSPGLAGDYYNEQFF.

The chain couples TRBV7-9 to TRBJ1-6, with D possibly matching TRBD1 (5 bases). Germline V lookup: CDR1 SEHNR, CDR2 FQNEAQ (reference sequence). The V end was cut by 6 bases, the J end by 8 bases, with 20 bases between. The CDR3 is 16 amino acids. In DNA, the CDR3 is TGTGCCAGCAGTTCCGAGTGGGCGGGGGTTCATTCACCCCTCCACTTT. Protein: CASSSEWAGVHSPLHF. The entire variable domain, with the rest obtained from reference TRBV7-9 and TRBJ1-6, is as follows: DTGVSQNPRHKITKRGQNVTFRCDPISEHNRLYWYRQTLGQGPEFLTYFQNEAQLEKSRLLSDRFSAERPKGSFSTLEIQRTEQGDSAMYLCASSSEWAGVHSPLHFGNGTRLTVT.

V and J are TRBV28 and TRBJ2-1; 7 nucleotides align to TRBD1. The CDR3 covers 15 residues. The germline V gene encodes CDR1 MDHEN and CDR2 SYDVKM. The trim removed 0 bases at V and 7 bases at J, leaving 6 bases unmatched. The CDR3: CASSLWTGLENEQFF. The CDR3, as DNA: TGTGCCAGCAGTTTATGGACAGGGCTTGAGAATGAGCAGTTCTTC.

The rearrangement joins TRBV4-1 to TRBJ2-2, with D possibly matching TRBD2 (6 bases). V was pared by 10 bases and J by 7 bases, with 13 bases between. Germline CDR1 is MGHRA and CDR2 is YSYEKL. The CDR3 sequence is 12 residues long. The CDR3 region has the DNA TGCGCCACCTCAGCGGGTCTCGGGGAGCTGTTTTTT. Translated, it gives CATSAGLGELFF.

The rearrangement links TRBV28 to TRBJ1-4; tentative D call: TRBD1 (5 bases). Trimming shortened V by 11 bases and J by 3 bases, and 16 bases separated the two germline ends. CDR3 size: 14 residues. Germline values: CDR1 MDHEN, CDR2 SYDVKM. The CDR3 spells CASQGGEPNEKLFF. The CDR3, as DNA: TGTGCCTCTCAGGGAGGGGAACCTAATGAAAAACTGTTTTTT. The full variable domain, completed using reference TRBV28 and TRBJ1-4, is DVKVTQSSRYLVKRTGEKVFLECVQDMDHENMFWYRQDPGLGLRLIYFSYDVKMKEKGDIPEGYSVSREKKERFSLILESASTNQTSMYLCASQGGEPNEKLFFGSGTQLSVL.

The chain has TRBV5-5 and TRBJ2-7, with 10 bases lining up with TRBD1. CDR1 is SGHKS and CDR2 is YYEKEE in the germline V gene (reference sequence). The CDR3 sequence is 15 residues long. V lost 4 bases and J lost 2; bases outside the gene matches: 6. This CDR3 reads CASSPDRGKAYEQYF. CDR3 in DNA: TGTGCCAGCAGCCCGGACAGGGGGAAGGCCTACGAGCAGTACTTC.

The gene calls are TRBV29-1 and TRBJ1-1; D may be TRBD1 (5 bases). Germline V gives CDR1 SQVTM, CDR2 ANQGSEA. The CDR3 has 12 residues. Trimming removed 7 bases at V and 10 bases at J, with 19 bases between. CDR3 in DNA: TGCAGCGCCATTACCGGGGCTCCCGGAGCTTTCTTT. Its translation: CSAITGAPGAFF. The full variable domain, its missing parts supplied by reference TRBV29-1 and TRBJ1-1, is SAVISQKPSRDICQRGTSLTIQCQVDSQVTMMFWYRQQPGQSLTLIATANQGSEATYESGFVIDKFPISRPNLTFSTLTVSNMSPEDSSIYLCSAITGAPGAFFGQGTRLTVV.